Below are 9 T cell receptor beta chains sequenced from a single sample in a study of cytomegalovirus exposure and HLA in healthy donors. Primers: 60 Vbeta forward and 13 Jbeta reverse. This table comes from immunoSEQ multiplex PCR, and its TCRdb copy is limited to in-frame clones, with some not included. The sample has 95,000 to 100,000 clones, approximately 77% seen once; the top ten hold 7.7%. Source material: PBMCs. The receptors come from a female donor in good health and CMV-seronegative.

The genes are TRBV5-4 and TRBJ1-2; 8 bases are a match to TRBD1. The ends lost 5 bases at V and 4 bases at J; junction bases unmatched: 7. Per the germline V gene, CDR1 is SGHNT and CDR2 is YYREEE (reference sequence). The CDR3 is made up of 14 amino acids. The CDR3 region has the DNA TGTGCCAGCAGTGTCGGACAGGGCCCCTATGGCTACACCTTC. Translating gives CASSVGQGPYGYTF.

V is TRBV5-1 and J is TRBJ2-1, with a possible D match to TRBD1 (6 bases). CDR3 length equals 12 residues. The V end was cut by 4 bases, the J end by 9 bases, with 11 bases between. Germline V gene sequence: CDR1 SGHRS, CDR2 YFSETQ. In DNA form, the CDR3 reads TGCGCCAGCAGCATCAGGGGAAGTGAGCAGTTCTTC. Translated, it gives CASSIRGSEQFF.

V is TRBV4-2 and J is TRBJ2-4; 9 bases align to TRBD1. V shed 3 bases and J 3 bases; nucleotides not matched to a gene: 9. The CDR3 is made up of 17 amino acids. Germline CDR1 and CDR2: LGHNA and YNFKEQ. The CDR3 DNA reads TGTGCCAGCAGCCAGGGCCCGGGACAGGGTCTCAAAAACATTCAGTACTTC. Translated: CASSQGPGQGLKNIQYF.

The chain is built from TRBV6-1 and TRBJ2-7; the match to TRBD2 covers 10 bases. Trimming cost V 6 bases and J 5 bases; bases outside gene matches: 4. This CDR3 comprises 13 residues. Germline-derived CDR1 and CDR2 are MNHNS and SASEGT. The CDR3 DNA reads as TGTGCCAGCAGATTAGCGGGAGGCCACGAGCAGTACTTC. Amino acids: CASRLAGGHEQYF.

V usage is TRBV27 and J usage is TRBJ2-7, with 7 bases identical to TRBD1. This CDR3 spans 13 amino acids. The trim removed 5 bases at V and 1 base at J, leaving 2 bases unmatched. Looked up from germline, CDR1 is MNHEY and CDR2 is SMNVEV (reference sequence). The CDR3 sequence is CASSPGQSYEQYF. The CDR3 DNA reads TGTGCCAGCAGTCCGGGACAGTCCTACGAGCAGTACTTC.

The J gene is TRBJ1-6, the V gene TRBV18; 7 nucleotides align to TRBD1. J gave up 7 bases and V 5 bases, and 11 bases lay outside the gene matches. Germline CDR1 reads KGHSH; CDR2 reads LQKENI. The CDR3 is made up of 16 amino acids. The chain's CDR3 is CASSSTTGPGNSPLHF. CDR3 nucleotides: TGTGCCAGCTCATCAACGACAGGGCCAGGGAATTCACCCCTCCACTTT.

This chain uses TRBV5-8 with TRBJ2-5, with TRBD2 as a possible D gene (6 bases). The CDR3 runs to 17 residues. The V and J ends lost 2 bases and 0 bases respectively, with 17 bases between them. In germline, CDR1 is SGHTS, CDR2 YDEGEE. Here the CDR3 DNA reads TGTGCCAGCAGCTTCCAAGGGGCGGGAAAGTACCAAGAGACCCAGTACTTC. Protein: CASSFQGAGKYQETQYF.

V and J are TRBV6-5 and TRBJ1-1, with TRBD1 identical over 7 bases. The V segment lost 2 bases and the J segment 6 bases; nucleotides outside the gene matches: 9. The CDR3 loop spans 15 amino acids. Germline CDR1 and CDR2: MNHEY and SVGAGI. The CDR3 reads CASSYQPRGRAEAFF. The CDR3, as DNA: TGTGCCAGCAGTTACCAACCGAGGGGGCGAGCTGAAGCTTTCTTT.

This clone has just one count. The chain recombines TRBV27 with TRBJ2-5; 14 bases map to TRBD2. The CDR3 loop spans 15 amino acids. Per the germline V gene, CDR1 is MNHEY and CDR2 is SMNVEV (reference sequence). The V and J ends lost 3 bases and 5 bases, in that order; junction bases with no gene match: 2. The CDR3 DNA reads as TGTGCCAGCAGTTTGGGACTAGCGGGAGTGGAGACCCAGTACTTC. It translates to CASSLGLAGVETQYF.